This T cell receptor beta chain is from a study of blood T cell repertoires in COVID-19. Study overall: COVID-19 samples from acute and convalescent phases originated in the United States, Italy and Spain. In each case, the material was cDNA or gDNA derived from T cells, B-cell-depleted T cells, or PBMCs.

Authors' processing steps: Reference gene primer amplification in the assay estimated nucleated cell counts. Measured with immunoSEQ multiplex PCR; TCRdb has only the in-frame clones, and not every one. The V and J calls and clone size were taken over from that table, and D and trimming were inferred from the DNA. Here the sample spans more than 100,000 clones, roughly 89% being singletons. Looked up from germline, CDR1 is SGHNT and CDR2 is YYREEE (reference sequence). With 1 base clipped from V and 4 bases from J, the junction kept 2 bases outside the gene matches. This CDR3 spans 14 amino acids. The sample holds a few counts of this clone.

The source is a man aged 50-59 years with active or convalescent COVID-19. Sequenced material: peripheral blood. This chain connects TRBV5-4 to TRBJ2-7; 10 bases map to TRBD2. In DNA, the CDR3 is TGTGCCAGCAGCTTGACTAGCGGGACTTACGAGCAGTACTTC. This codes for CASSLTSGTYEQYF.